The 18 T cell receptor beta chains in this list originate from one sample, sequenced in a study of metastatic and nonmetastatic thyroid tumors (dated by TCRdb to the early 2020s). The library relied on PCR. Sequencing was carried out with an Illumina HiSeq 4000. TCRdb took the public reads, trimmed them with fastp at Q25, ran MiXCR for clone calling and kept in-frame beta chains. The sample table holds around 25,000 clones, of which under 30% were seen once. Of the sample, around 5.5% falls within the top ten clones. No treatment had been received by any patient before thyroid surgery. Sequenced material: blood. These receptors all come from a female donor with papillary thyroid cancer or a benign thyroid nodule (not recorded which). Some clones in this sample may be carry-over from other donors' samples.

This clone was counted between two and nine times. The chain uses TRBV6-2 or TRBV6-3 and TRBJ2-1; D gene ambiguous. The V end lost 8 bases, the J end lost 1 base, and 12 bases lay between the germline ends. CDR1 is MNHEY and CDR2 is SVGEGT in the germline V gene. The CDR3 is 14 amino acids. The CDR3 sequence is CASCMAESYNEQFF. The CDR3 bases are TGTGCCAGCTGTATGGCGGAATCCTACAATGAGCAGTTCTTC.

This clone has a handful of counts. At one of its ends the junction is not consistent with the germline gene, which may arise from a read error. This chain uses TRBV27 with TRBJ2-2, with D perhaps matching TRBD2 (5 bases). The CDR3 is made up of 13 amino acids. Per germline, CDR1 MNHEY and CDR2 SMNVEV (reference sequence). CDR3 residues: CASSPCNTGELFF. The CDR3 region has the DNA TGTGCCAGCTCCCCGTGTAACACCGGGGAGCTGTTTTTC.

This clone is categorized as medium-sized. The chain joins TRBV19 to TRBJ2-7; no definite D call. Germline assignment: CDR1 LNHDA and CDR2 SQIVND (reference sequence). There are 13 residues in the CDR3. V shed 2 bases and J shed 0 bases, with 5 bases lying between them. The DNA of the CDR3 is TGTGCCAGTAGTATACAGAGCTCCTACGAGCAGTACTTC. Encoded protein: CASSIQSSYEQYF. Variable domain in full (rest from reference TRBV19 and TRBJ2-7): DGGITQSPKYLFRKEGQNVTLSCEQNLNHDAMYWYRQDPGQGLRLIYYSQIVNDFQKGDIAEGYSVSREKKESFPLTVTSAQKNPTAFYLCASSIQSSYEQYFGPGTRLTVT.

This clone was counted only a few times. The CDR3 spells CASSLHRPNTEAFF. Here the CDR3 DNA reads TGTGCCAGCAGTCTACACAGGCCGAACACTGAAGCTTTCTTT. The chain recombines TRBV28 with TRBJ1-1; D is perhaps TRBD1 (5 bases). V was trimmed by 5 bases and J by 1 base, leaving 11 bases between them. Germline V gene data show CDR1 as MDHEN and CDR2 as SYDVKM. CDR3 length: 14 amino acids. Looking up the rest from reference TRBV28 and TRBJ1-1 gives the full variable domain: DVKVTQSSRYLVKRTGEKVFLECVQDMDHENMFWYRQDPGLGLRLIYFSYDVKMKEKGDIPEGYSVSREKKERFSLILESASTNQTSMYLCASSLHRPNTEAFFGQGTRLTVV.

The V gene is TRBV20-1, the J gene TRBJ2-7, with TRBD2 identical over 9 bases. This CDR3 is built from 14 residues. Germline-derived CDR1 and CDR2 are DFQATT and SNEGSKA (reference sequence). V lost 4 bases and J lost 6; bases outside the gene matches: 10. The CDR3 DNA is TGCAGTGCTAAACAGGGACTAGCTGGAAGCGAGCAGTACTTC. Translated: CSAKQGLAGSEQYF.

In this sample, this clone turned up many times. The chain uses TRBV29-1 and TRBJ1-1; D gene uncertain. The CDR3 totals 12 residues. Trimming left V 0 bases short and J 5 bases short, with 7 bases between. Germline assignment: CDR1 SQVTM and CDR2 ANQGSEA. CDR3 nucleotides: TGCAGCGTTGAAGAACGTGGTACTGAAGCTTTCTTT. This gives the protein CSVEERGTEAFF. The whole variable domain, remainder taken from reference TRBV29-1 and TRBJ1-1, is SAVISQKPSRDICQRGTSLTIQCQVDSQVTMMFWYRQQPGQSLTLIATANQGSEATYESGFVIDKFPISRPNLTFSTLTVSNMSPEDSSIYLCSVEERGTEAFFGQGTRLTVV.

The rearrangement joins TRBV20-1 to TRBJ2-7, with D perhaps matching TRBD2 (5 bases). The CDR3 sequence is 12 residues long. Germline-derived CDR1 and CDR2 are DFQATT and SNEGSKA (reference sequence). Trimming stripped 4 bases from V and 3 bases from J, with 10 bases between. CDR3 DNA: TGCAGTGCTACACGGGAACACTACGAGCAGTACTTC. Residues: CSATREHYEQYF.

This clone was found many times. The junction differs from germline at one of its ends, possibly a read error. The chain is built from TRBV5-1 and TRBJ2-2, with D possibly being TRBD1 (5 bases). The CDR3 sequence is 15 residues long. Germline assignment: CDR1 SGHRS and CDR2 YFSETQ. CDR3 in amino acids: CASGLLIGQSGELFF. Here the CDR3 DNA reads TGCGCCAGCGGCTTGTTAATAGGACAATCCGGGGAGCTGTTTTTT.

This clone showed up many times. The rearrangement links TRBV7-9 to TRBJ1-2; D possibly corresponds to TRBD1 (5 bases). Trimming removed 3 bases at V and 4 bases at J, with 15 bases between. The CDR3 extends over 15 amino acids. CDR1 is SEHNR and CDR2 is FQNEAQ in the germline V gene (reference sequence). CDR3 nucleotide sequence: TGTGCCAGCAGCTTTACGGGCTCAAGGGGCTATGGCTACACCTTC. Translating it yields CASSFTGSRGYGYTF.

Ten or more counts support this clone. The chain has TRBV11-1 and TRBJ2-3, with D maybe TRBD1 (7 bases). CDR3 length equals 16 residues. V lost 3 bases to trimming and J lost 3 bases, with 16 bases between them. The germline CDR1 and CDR2 sequences are SGHAT and FQDESV (reference sequence). The chain's CDR3 is CASSLAYQGGTDTQYF. As DNA, the CDR3 is TGTGCCAGCAGCTTGGCTTACCAGGGGGGAACAGATACGCAGTATTTT.

The chain employs TRBV12-5 and TRBJ2-1; D remains ambiguous. CDR1 LGHNT and CDR2 FRNRAP come from the germline V gene. V was cut by 3 bases and J by 3 bases, with 9 bases left in between. The CDR3 is 14 residues long. CDR3 DNA: TGTGCTAGTGGTTTAGCACCCTACTACAATGAGCAGTTCTTC. Encoded protein: CASGLAPYYNEQFF.

The chain links TRBV7-6 to TRBJ2-2, with 8 bases identical to TRBD2. Germline V gives CDR1 SGHVS, CDR2 FNYEAQ. The CDR3 contains 16 residues. V trimming: 7 bases; J trimming: 4 bases; junction bases outside the gene matches: 11. In nucleotides, the CDR3 is TGTGCCAGCAATCAAGGCGCGGGGGGCAGCACCGGGGAGCTGTTTTTT. This codes for CASNQGAGGSTGELFF.

The chain has TRBV10-2 and TRBJ1-2; 7 bases align to TRBD1. The ends lost 9 bases at V and 7 bases at J; junction bases unmatched: 11. This CDR3 has 13 residues. Germline CDR1 reads WSHSY; CDR2 reads SAAADI. CDR3 DNA sequence: TGCGCCAGTCAAAGGGGGCAGGGTAGTGGCTACACCTTC. This gives the protein CASQRGQGSGYTF.

At least ten counts were recorded for this clone. The chain links TRBV7-2 to TRBJ1-3; no clear D. The CDR3 totals 16 residues. Germline CDR1 SGHTA, CDR2 FQGNSA. V was clipped by 2 bases and J by 0 bases, with 11 bases between them. DNA for the CDR3: TGTGCCAGCAGCTTATCTACAGCCCTCTCTGGAAACACCATATATTTT. This gives the protein CASSLSTALSGNTIYF.

This clone has more than one count but fewer than ten. The CDR3 spells CASSRTRVVYEQYF. The DNA for the CDR3 is TGTGCCAGCAGCAGGACTAGGGTGGTCTACGAGCAGTACTTC. The V gene is TRBV6-1, the J gene TRBJ2-7, with 7 positions matching TRBD2. The CDR3 contains 14 residues. Germline V CDR1 and CDR2: MNHNS, SASEGT. V lost 6 bases and J lost 3; bases outside the gene matches: 8.

This clone appeared many times. The chain has TRBV20-1 and TRBJ2-7, with 15 bases identical to TRBD2. The CDR3 extends over 15 amino acids. The trim removed 5 bases at V and 2 bases at J, leaving 4 bases unmatched. Germline V gene data show CDR1 as DFQATT and CDR2 as SNEGSKA (reference sequence). DNA for the CDR3: TGCAGTGCTCTTTGGACTAGCGGGAGGGCCTACGAGCAGTACTTC. Amino acids: CSALWTSGRAYEQYF.

This clone has just a few counts. V gene TRBV5-1 combines with J gene TRBJ2-1; 8 bases agree with TRBD1. The CDR3 runs to 15 residues. Germline trimming cut 3 bases from V and 3 bases from J; bases unmatched to any gene: 5. CDR1 is SGHRS and CDR2 is YFSETQ in the germline V gene. The CDR3 region has the DNA TGCGCCAGCAGCTCGGTACAGGGGGTCTACAATGAGCAGTTCTTC. This sequence encodes CASSSVQGVYNEQFF.

This clone was seen many times. This chain joins TRBV29-1 and TRBJ1-5; D not certain. V lost 4 bases to trimming and J lost 5 bases, with 9 bases between them. The CDR3 sequence is 12 residues long. Germline V gene data show CDR1 as SQVTM and CDR2 as ANQGSEA. The CDR3 protein is CSVGEFDQPQHF. CDR3 DNA: TGCAGCGTTGGGGAATTCGATCAGCCCCAGCATTTT.